The next 30 T cell receptor beta chains were all read from a single sample in a study of blood T cell repertoires in COVID-19. Only in-frame clones appear in the TCRdb table, and some are missing; sequencing was by immunoSEQ multiplex PCR. The sample yields roughly 100,000 clones, 70% to 80% seen once. The sequenced sample consisted of peripheral blood. The receptors come from a man in his sixties with active or convalescent COVID-19.

This chain joins TRBV18 and TRBJ1-1, with a tentative D call TRBD1 (5 bases). Trimming shortened V by 2 bases and J by 6 bases, and 10 bases separated the two germline ends. CDR1 is KGHSH and CDR2 is LQKENI in the germline V gene. This CDR3 is built from 13 residues. Here the CDR3 DNA reads TGTGCCAGCTCACCAGGAAGGGGCCCTGAAGCTTTCTTT. This translates into CASSPGRGPEAFF.

In this sample, this clone turned up once. The chain combines TRBV5-6 with TRBJ2-3, with D perhaps TRBD2 (7 bases). The V gene lost 6 bases and the J gene lost 4 bases, with 18 bases spanning the gap. The CDR3 totals 15 residues. Germline lookup yields CDR1 SGHDT and CDR2 YYEEEE. The CDR3 spells CASTLRGEGPDTQYF. The CDR3 DNA follows: TGTGCCAGCACGCTGAGGGGGGAGGGACCAGATACGCAGTATTTT.

This clone was seen only once. The V call is TRBV28, the J call TRBJ1-1; 7 bases match TRBD1. The CDR3 totals 14 residues. The V and J ends lost 7 bases and 8 bases, in that order; junction bases with no gene match: 13. Germline lookup yields CDR1 MDHEN and CDR2 SYDVKM. DNA for the CDR3: TGTGCCAGCATTACCGGGACAGCAGCTTTCGAAGCTTTCTTT. This encodes CASITGTAAFEAFF.

The chain employs TRBV18 and TRBJ2-1; tentatively, D is TRBD1 (7 bases). Germline V gene sequence: CDR1 KGHSH, CDR2 LQKENI. The CDR3 spans 13 residues. V was clipped by 5 bases and J by 7 bases, with 12 bases between them. CDR3 bases: TGTGCCAGCTCAGCGGGACAGTTGAATGAGCAGTTCTTC. Protein sequence: CASSAGQLNEQFF.

The chain combines TRBV5-5 with TRBJ2-6; TRBD2 might be the D (6 bases). The CDR3 sequence is 20 residues long. The germline V gene has CDR1 SGHKS and CDR2 YYEKEE (reference sequence). Trimming cost V 0 bases and J 0 bases, with 19 bases left between them. CDR3 sequence (DNA): TGTGCCAGCAGCTTGGTTGGGCCGGGAGCCCCTCTCTCTGGGGCCAACGTCCTGACTTTC. It codes for CASSLVGPGAPLSGANVLTF.

The chain couples TRBV7-6 to TRBJ1-1; 7 bases match TRBD1. The V gene's germline CDR1 is SGHVS and CDR2 FNYEAQ. CDR3 length: 14 residues. Trimming cost V 5 bases and J 4 bases; bases outside gene matches: 7. CDR3 sequence: CASSVGDSGTEAFF. In DNA form, the CDR3 reads TGTGCCAGCAGCGTAGGGGACAGTGGCACTGAAGCTTTCTTT.

The chain has TRBV21-1 and TRBJ1-5. TRBV21-1 is labeled a pseudogene. The CDR3 totals 17 residues. CDR3 DNA sequence: TGTGCCAGCAGCCCCCTCCCATTTGGAGGTTTAAATCAGCCCCAGCATTTT. Its translation is CASSPLPFGGLNQPQHF.

This rearrangement joins TRBV29-1 to TRBJ1-1, with D possibly matching TRBD1 (6 bases). The V and J ends lost 3 bases and 4 bases respectively, with 15 bases between them. Germline-derived CDR1 and CDR2 are SQVTM and ANQGSEA. The CDR3 length is 14 residues. This chain's CDR3 is CSVESGGRSTEAFF. DNA for the CDR3: TGCAGCGTTGAGTCGGGGGGCAGGAGCACTGAAGCTTTCTTT.

This clone is a singleton in its sample. The rearrangement uses TRBV24-1 and TRBJ2-3, with TRBD2 matching 9 bases. V was clipped by 0 bases and J by 3 bases; unmatched bases: 3. The CDR3 contains 16 residues. The germline CDR1 and CDR2 sequences are KGHDR and SFDVKD. The CDR3 here is CATSDLPSGKTDTQYF. Here the CDR3 DNA reads TGTGCCACCAGTGATTTGCCTAGCGGGAAAACAGATACGCAGTATTTT.

The chain joins TRBV7-2 to TRBJ2-3, with TRBD2 matching 7 bases. Germline trimming cut 2 bases from V and 8 bases from J; bases unmatched to any gene: 1. Germline assignment: CDR1 SGHTA and CDR2 FQGNSA. This CDR3 region has 12 residues. CDR3 amino acids: CASSLSGATQYF. In DNA form, the CDR3 reads TGTGCCAGCAGCTTAAGCGGGGCTACGCAGTATTTT. Using reference TRBV7-2 and TRBJ2-3 for the parts outside the CDR3, the full variable domain is GAGVSQSPSNKVTEKGKDVELRCDPISGHTALYWYRQSLGQGLEFLIYFQGNSAPDKSGLPSDRFSAERTGGSVSTLTIQRTQQEDSAVYLCASSLSGATQYFGPGTRLTVL.

CDR3 nucleotides: TGTGCCAGCAGTGTCAGCGACACCGGGGAGCTGTTTTTT. Protein sequence: CASSVSDTGELFF. The V call is TRBV25-1, the J call TRBJ2-2; no reliable D call. Deletions cut 4 bases from V and 3 bases from J, with 6 bases between. This CDR3 spans 13 amino acids. CDR1 is MGHDK, CDR2 SYGVNS, per germline.

The chain couples TRBV6-2 or TRBV6-3 to TRBJ2-4; 7 bases align to TRBD1. V lost 6 bases to trimming and J lost 2 bases; unmatched junction nucleotides: 10. Germline V gives CDR1 MNHEY, CDR2 SVGEGT. The length of the CDR3 is 16 residues. This CDR3 is CASSRPLQGSKNIQYF. For the CDR3, the DNA is TGTGCCAGCAGCCGCCCTTTACAGGGGTCCAAAAACATTCAGTACTTC.

V usage is TRBV7-2 and J usage is TRBJ2-2; D is possibly TRBD1 (5 bases). This CDR3 contains 15 residues. Germline V CDR1 and CDR2: SGHTA, FQGNSA. The V and J ends lost 2 bases and 4 bases respectively, with 11 bases between them. The CDR3 sequence is CASSLNAQGTGELFF. CDR3 DNA: TGTGCCAGCAGCTTAAACGCGCAGGGCACCGGGGAGCTGTTTTTT.

CDR3 DNA sequence: TGCGCCAGCAGCCAAGATCGGGTCCGCTTAAGCATTCAGTACTTC. Protein sequence: CASSQDRVRLSIQYF. J is TRBJ2-4 and V is TRBV4-3, with D hard to call. Per germline, CDR1 LGHNA and CDR2 YSLEER. There are 15 residues in the CDR3. Trimming shortened V by 0 bases and J by 9 bases, and 15 bases separated the two germline ends.

The rearrangement links TRBV11-3 to TRBJ1-6; no firm D call. Germline CDR1 and CDR2: SGHNT and YENEEA. This CDR3 spans 14 amino acids. The germline V and J ends were trimmed by 5 bases and 10 bases, with 15 bases remaining between them. The CDR3 DNA sequence: TGTGCCAGCAGCCGCAGAGGTTCGGGATCACCCCTCCACTTT. It yields the protein CASSRRGSGSPLHF.

This clone was picked up one time. The chain combines TRBV2 with TRBJ1-1; unclear D gene. Trimming stripped 0 bases from V and 1 base from J, with 6 bases between. The CDR3 is 14 amino acids. Germline V gives CDR1 SNHLY, CDR2 FYNNEI. CDR3 DNA sequence: TGTGCCAGCAGTGAAGCGGGAGGGAACACTGAAGCTTTCTTT. Its protein is CASSEAGGNTEAFF.

The chain recombines TRBV6-2 or TRBV6-3 with TRBJ1-1; D gene ambiguous. Germline assignment: CDR1 MNHEY and CDR2 SVGEGT. V was shortened by 2 bases and J by 7 bases, with 11 bases between the two germline ends. The CDR3 consists of 13 residues. CDR3 sequence: CASSYEANNEAFF. In DNA, the CDR3 is TGTGCCAGCAGTTACGAGGCCAATAATGAAGCTTTCTTT.

The chain joins TRBV28 to TRBJ2-5, with 10 bases identical to TRBD2. Germline V CDR1 and CDR2: MDHEN, SYDVKM. The CDR3 totals 14 residues. The V gene end was trimmed by 6 bases and the J gene end by 9 bases; junction bases not matched to a gene: 10. The CDR3 DNA sequence: TGTGCCAGCAGGACTAGCGCGAGCGGGAGGGCCCAGTACTTC. This codes for CASRTSASGRAQYF.

The chain carries TRBV11-2 and TRBJ2-1; 8 bases align to TRBD1. This CDR3 contains 16 residues. Trimming removed 5 bases from V and 6 bases from J; junction bases left unmatched: 12. Germline values: CDR1 SGHAT, CDR2 FQNNGV. DNA for the CDR3: TGTGCCAGCAGCCGAAGAACGGACAGGGTAGTCAATGAGCAGTTCTTC. Translating it yields CASSRRTDRVVNEQFF.

V and J are TRBV11-2 and TRBJ1-5, with 7 bases identical to TRBD1. CDR1 and CDR2 from the germline V gene are SGHAT and FQNNGV. The trim removed 5 bases at V and 1 base at J, leaving 11 bases unmatched. CDR3 size: 17 residues. The CDR3 nucleotides are TGTGCCAGCAGCCAGGGTATACGACAGGGAAGCAATCAGCCCCAGCATTTT. Translated, it gives CASSQGIRQGSNQPQHF.

A note on this clone: This sample includes further DNA sequences coding for the same CDR3. The J gene is TRBJ1-5, the V gene TRBV10-2; tentative D call: TRBD1 (6 bases). Germline assignment: CDR1 WSHSY and CDR2 SAAADI. Trimming removed 10 bases from V and 0 bases from J, with 13 bases in between. The CDR3 has 14 residues. The CDR3 bases are TGCGCCACCTCAGGGGCGGTTAGCAATCAGCCCCAGCATTTT. Amino acids: CATSGAVSNQPQHF.

This chain's CDR3 is CATSESGTGNTEAFF. CDR3 DNA sequence: TGTGCCACCAGTGAGTCCGGGACAGGGAACACTGAAGCTTTCTTT. This sequence joins TRBV24-1 and TRBJ1-1; 8 bases match TRBD1. The germline V gene encodes CDR1 KGHDR and CDR2 SFDVKD. The CDR3 loop spans 15 amino acids. Trimming cost V 4 bases and J 1 base; bases outside gene matches: 4.

The chain employs TRBV25-1 and TRBJ2-7, with 9 bases identical to TRBD1. This CDR3 is built from 15 residues. In germline, CDR1 is MGHDK, CDR2 SYGVNS. V lost 3 bases and J lost 0; bases outside the gene matches: 3. The CDR3 sequence: CASSDDRGSSYEQYF. The CDR3 DNA reads TGTGCCAGCAGTGACGACAGGGGGTCCTCCTACGAGCAGTACTTC.

V and J are TRBV6-1 and TRBJ1-1; no clear D gene. Between the trimmed V and J ends, which lost 3 bases and 2 bases, there was a span of 10 bases. Germline V lookup: CDR1 MNHNS, CDR2 SASEGT. CDR3 size: 14 residues. CDR3 coding DNA: TGTGCCAGCAGTGAGACTCTCCCAAACACTGAAGCTTTCTTT. Amino acid sequence: CASSETLPNTEAFF.

This sequence joins TRBV28 and TRBJ1-1; no clear D. The CDR3 runs to 11 residues. The germline V and J ends were trimmed by 8 bases and 1 base, with 5 bases remaining between them. Germline V gene data show CDR1 as MDHEN and CDR2 as SYDVKM. CDR3 nucleotides: TGTGCCAGCGAGGGGAACACTGAAGCTTTCTTT. It yields the protein CASEGNTEAFF.

V usage is TRBV7-2 and J usage is TRBJ2-2, with D maybe TRBD1 (5 bases). V dropped 5 bases and J dropped 6 bases, with 7 bases sitting between them. CDR1 is SGHTA, CDR2 FQGNSA, per germline. This CDR3 has 12 residues. The CDR3 nucleotides are TGTGCCAGCAGCCCCAGGGCCGGGGAGCTGTTTTTT. It translates to CASSPRAGELFF.

The table lists this clone with a few counts. V gene TRBV3-1 (or the pseudogene TRBV3-2) combines with J gene TRBJ2-7; TRBD1 matches 10 bases. The V gene's germline CDR1 is LGHDT and CDR2 YNNKEL (reference sequence). The V gene end was trimmed by 3 bases and the J gene end by 4 bases; junction bases not matched to a gene: 3. The CDR3 has 14 residues. The CDR3 region is CASSHGTGVYEQYF. The CDR3 DNA reads TGTGCCAGCAGCCACGGGACAGGGGTATACGAGCAGTACTTC.

The J gene is TRBJ1-1, the V gene TRBV7-6, with TRBD1 matching 9 bases. V was pared by 3 bases and J by 1 base, with 0 bases of the junction left unmatched. The CDR3 is 14 residues long. The germline V gene encodes CDR1 SGHVS and CDR2 FNYEAQ. The chain's CDR3 is CASSLDRGNTEAFF. The CDR3 DNA is TGTGCCAGCAGCTTGGACAGGGGGAACACTGAAGCTTTCTTT.

This clone was seen only a few times. This chain links TRBV29-1 with TRBJ2-1; TRBD1 aligns across 7 bases. The CDR3 runs to 16 residues. The V and J ends lost 6 bases and 9 bases, in that order; junction bases with no gene match: 20. Germline V gives CDR1 SQVTM, CDR2 ANQGSEA. Written as DNA, the CDR3 is TGCAGCGTCTCCTCCCCGGGACAGCCGGCGGAAAGTGAGCAGTTCTTC. Its translation is CSVSSPGQPAESEQFF.

Of note for this clone: Other DNA sequences in this sample translate to the same CDR3. The chain is built from TRBV27 and TRBJ1-5, with D tentatively TRBD1 (6 bases). Looked up from germline, CDR1 is MNHEY and CDR2 is SMNVEV (reference sequence). V was trimmed by 5 bases and J by 0 bases, leaving 11 bases between them. The CDR3 runs to 15 residues. As DNA, the CDR3 is TGTGCCAGCAGTAGGGACACCTATAGCAATCAGCCCCAGCATTTT. It yields the protein CASSRDTYSNQPQHF.